The 9 T cell receptor beta chains reported below all come from one sample, sequenced in a study of identical twins. TCRdb reprocessed the 5' RACE reads with MiXCR, giving one entry per CDR3 protein. The table has about 920,000 distinct CDR3 sequences, around 12% seen once. A further study also used this sample, focusing on yellow fever vaccine responses in identical twins.

The source material was PBMCs. The receptors derive from a woman aged 18-29 years in good health.

This clonotype has a handful of counts. The chain links TRBV2 to TRBJ2-7; 8 nucleotides match TRBD1. The V segment lost 4 bases and the J segment 4 bases; nucleotides outside the gene matches: 0. CDR1 and CDR2 (germline): SNHLY, FYNNEI. This CDR3 spans 12 amino acids. The CDR3 DNA reads as TGTGCCAGCAGTGGGGACAGGTACGAGCAGTACTTC. Amino acids: CASSGDRYEQYF.

V gene TRBV7-2 combines with J gene TRBJ2-4; D is undetermined. Trimming removed 3 bases from V and 11 bases from J, with 14 bases in between. In germline, CDR1 is SGHTA, CDR2 FQGNSA. CDR3 length: 13 amino acids. The CDR3 here is CASSLDDLFVQYF. Here the CDR3 DNA reads TGTGCCAGCAGCTTGGACGATCTCTTCGTTCAGTACTTC.

There are a few counts of this clonotype. The DNA of the CDR3 is TGTGCCACCAGCAGAGATACGGCGGACTACTACCTTGGGACCCAGTACTTC. This sequence encodes CATSRDTADYYLGTQYF. V gene TRBV15 combines with J gene TRBJ2-5, with D possibly matching TRBD2 (6 bases). The CDR3 contains 17 residues. Germline V gene sequence: CDR1 LNHNV, CDR2 YYDKDF (reference sequence). Trimming shortened V by 0 bases and J by 7 bases, and 21 bases separated the two germline ends. Full variable domain (remainder filled in from reference TRBV15 and TRBJ2-5): DAMVIQNPRYQVTQFGKPVTLSCSQTLNHNVMYWYQQKSSQAPKLLFHYYDKDFNNEADTPDNFQSRRPNTSFCFLDIRSPGLGDTAMYLCATSRDTADYYLGTQYFGPGTRLLVL.

This clonotype was observed a handful of times. The V and J genes are TRBV12-3 or TRBV12-4 and TRBJ2-6, with TRBD1 matching 8 bases. This CDR3 is built from 13 residues. Unmatched junction bases numbered 1, after V lost 4 bases and J lost 8 bases. CDR3 bases: TGTGCCAGCAGTTGGACAGGGTCCAACGTCCTGACTTTC. Translating gives CASSWTGSNVLTF.

A few counts support this clonotype. The chain combines TRBV11-1 with TRBJ2-5; a possible D gene is TRBD1 (6 bases). The germline V gene has CDR1 SGHAT and CDR2 FQDESV (reference sequence). This CDR3 is 19 amino acids long. Trimming removed 5 bases at V and 5 bases at J, with 30 bases between. The CDR3 region has the DNA TGTGCCAGCAGCCCCCCAGGACCCTGGGCCCAGGGGTTTTTGGAGACCCAGTACTTC. Residues: CASSPPGPWAQGFLETQYF.

The chain is built from TRBV2 and TRBJ2-5, with unresolved D. Trimming cost V 7 bases and J 4 bases, with 13 bases left between them. Looked up from germline, CDR1 is SNHLY and CDR2 is FYNNEI. The CDR3 spans 13 residues. CDR3 region: CASMAGNTETQYF. CDR3 sequence (DNA): TGTGCCAGCATGGCAGGCAACACAGAGACCCAGTACTTC.

This clonotype was detected ten times or more. The V call is TRBV6-2 or TRBV6-3, the J call TRBJ1-2; D gene uncertain. CDR1 and CDR2 (germline): MNHEY, SVGEGT. The CDR3 is made up of 11 amino acids. With 8 bases removed from V and 4 bases from J, the gap between germline ends came to 8 bases. The CDR3 coding sequence is TGTGCCAGCCCGGGAGCCTATGGCTACACCTTC. As protein: CASPGAYGYTF.

This clonotype was seen a handful of times. The chain is built from TRBV4-1 and TRBJ2-7; 12 bases are a match to TRBD2. This CDR3 is built from 18 residues. The ends lost 0 bases at V and 0 bases at J; junction bases unmatched: 6. Germline V gives CDR1 MGHRA, CDR2 YSYEKL. The CDR3 protein is CASSQERTSGRSSYEQYF. Written as DNA, the CDR3 is TGCGCCAGCAGCCAAGAAAGAACTAGCGGGAGGAGCTCCTACGAGCAGTACTTC.

This clonotype was counted only a few times. This rearrangement joins TRBV11-2 to TRBJ1-3; the D gene is possibly TRBD1 (6 bases). The V and J ends lost 5 bases and 3 bases respectively, with 11 bases between them. Germline lookup yields CDR1 SGHAT and CDR2 FQNNGV. The CDR3 totals 14 residues. Written as DNA, the CDR3 is TGTGCCAGCAGCGAGATGGACAGTGGAAACACCATATATTTT. Translated, it gives CASSEMDSGNTIYF.